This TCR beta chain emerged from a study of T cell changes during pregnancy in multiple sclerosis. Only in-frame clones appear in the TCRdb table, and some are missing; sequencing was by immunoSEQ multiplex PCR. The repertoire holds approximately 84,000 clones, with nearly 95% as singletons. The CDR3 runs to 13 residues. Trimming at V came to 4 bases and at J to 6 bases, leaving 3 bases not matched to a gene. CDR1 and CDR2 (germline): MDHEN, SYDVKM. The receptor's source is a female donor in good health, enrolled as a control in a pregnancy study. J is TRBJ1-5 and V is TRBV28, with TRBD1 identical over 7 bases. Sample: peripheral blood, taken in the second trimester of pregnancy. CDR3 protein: CASSSRGTQPQHF. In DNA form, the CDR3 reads TGTGCCAGCAGTTCCAGGGGGACTCAGCCCCAGCATTTT.